This T cell receptor (beta chain) was captured in a study of T cell responses to AZD1222 COVID-19 vaccine. Broader study findings: Within unmutated variant regions lay the reported targets of nearly half of spike-specific TCRs.

Using immunoSEQ multiplex PCR, the repertoire was profiled, and TCRdb retains in-frame clones only, with some absent. The table has tens of thousands of clones, approximately 85% seen once. Germline CDR1 and CDR2: SGHDT and YYEEEE. Trimming removed 3 bases at V and 3 bases at J, with 14 bases between. This CDR3 contains 15 residues. Turning to this clone: Its specificity is not known.

Specimen: peripheral blood, collected 28 days after the second AZD1222 dose. V gene TRBV5-6 combines with J gene TRBJ2-3; D tentatively fits TRBD1 or TRBD2 (5 bases each). This sequence was found in an adult who received the AZD1222 COVID-19 vaccine. For the CDR3, the DNA is TGTGCCAGCAGCTACCTGGCCAGGGAGACAGATACGCAGTATTTT. Residues: CASSYLARETDTQYF.